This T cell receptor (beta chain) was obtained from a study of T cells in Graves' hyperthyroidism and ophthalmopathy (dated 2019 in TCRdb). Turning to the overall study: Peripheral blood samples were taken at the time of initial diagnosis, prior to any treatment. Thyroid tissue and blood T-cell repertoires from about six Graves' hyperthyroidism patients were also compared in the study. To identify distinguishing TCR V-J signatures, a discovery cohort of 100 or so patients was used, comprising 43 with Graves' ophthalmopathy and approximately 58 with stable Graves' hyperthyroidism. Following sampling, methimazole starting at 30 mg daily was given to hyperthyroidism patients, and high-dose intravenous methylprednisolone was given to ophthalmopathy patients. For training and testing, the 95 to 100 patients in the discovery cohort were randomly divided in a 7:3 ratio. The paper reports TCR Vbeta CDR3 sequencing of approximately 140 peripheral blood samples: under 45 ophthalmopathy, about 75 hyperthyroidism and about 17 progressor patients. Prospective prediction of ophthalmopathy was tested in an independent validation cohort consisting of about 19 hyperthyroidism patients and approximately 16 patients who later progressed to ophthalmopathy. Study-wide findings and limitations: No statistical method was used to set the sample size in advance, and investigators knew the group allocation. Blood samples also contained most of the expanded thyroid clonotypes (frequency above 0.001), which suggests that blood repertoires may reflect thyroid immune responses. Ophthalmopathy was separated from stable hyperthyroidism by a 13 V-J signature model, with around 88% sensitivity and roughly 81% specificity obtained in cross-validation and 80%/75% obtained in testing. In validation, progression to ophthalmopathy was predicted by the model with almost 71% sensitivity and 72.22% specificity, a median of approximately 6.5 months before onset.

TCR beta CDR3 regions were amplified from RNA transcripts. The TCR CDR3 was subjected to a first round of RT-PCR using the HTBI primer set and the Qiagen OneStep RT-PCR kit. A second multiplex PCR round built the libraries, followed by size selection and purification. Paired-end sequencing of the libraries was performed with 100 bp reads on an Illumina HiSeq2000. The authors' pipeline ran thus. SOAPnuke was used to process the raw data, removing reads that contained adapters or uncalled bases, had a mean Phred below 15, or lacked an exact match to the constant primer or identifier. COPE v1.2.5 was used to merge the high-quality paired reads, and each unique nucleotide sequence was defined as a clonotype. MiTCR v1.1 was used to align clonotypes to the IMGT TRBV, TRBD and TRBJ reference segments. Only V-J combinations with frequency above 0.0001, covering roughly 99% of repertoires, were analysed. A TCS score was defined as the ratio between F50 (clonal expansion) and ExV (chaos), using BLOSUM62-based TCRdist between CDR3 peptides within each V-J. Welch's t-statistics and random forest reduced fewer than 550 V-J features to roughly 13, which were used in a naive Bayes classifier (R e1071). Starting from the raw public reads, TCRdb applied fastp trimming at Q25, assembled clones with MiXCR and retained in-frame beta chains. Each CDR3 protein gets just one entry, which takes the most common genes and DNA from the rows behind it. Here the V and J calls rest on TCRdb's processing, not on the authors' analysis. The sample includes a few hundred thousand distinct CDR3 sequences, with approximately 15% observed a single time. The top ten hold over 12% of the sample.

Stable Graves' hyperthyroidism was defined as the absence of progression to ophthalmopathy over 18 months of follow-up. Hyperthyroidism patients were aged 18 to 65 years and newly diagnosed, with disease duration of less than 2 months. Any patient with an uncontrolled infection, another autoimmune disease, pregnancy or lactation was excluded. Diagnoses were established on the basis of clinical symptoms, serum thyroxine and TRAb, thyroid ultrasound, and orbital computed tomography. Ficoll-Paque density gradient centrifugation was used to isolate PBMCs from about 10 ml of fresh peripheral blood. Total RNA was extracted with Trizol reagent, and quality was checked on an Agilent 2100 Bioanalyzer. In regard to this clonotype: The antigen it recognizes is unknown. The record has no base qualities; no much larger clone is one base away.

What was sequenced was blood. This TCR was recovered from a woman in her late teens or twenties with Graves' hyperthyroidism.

In nucleotide form, the sequence is TGTGCCAGCAGCCAAGATCTAACGGGAGGTAATAATAATGAGCAGTTCTTC. This translates into CASSQDLTGGNNNEQFF. The rearrangement joined TRBV4-2 to TRBJ2-1; 7 bases in the middle match TRBD2. Clipping removes 0 bases from V and 7 bases from J, with 12 as the unmatched junction base count. Its CDR3 holds 17 amino acids, cysteine through phenylalanine. The read is trimmed to its CDR3 DNA, 51 bases read in frame from base 1. Reading the germline V gene gives CDR1 LGHNA and CDR2 YNFKEQ.